This paragraph reports one TCR beta chain. Its antigen remains unidentified. The protocol was immunoSEQ multiplex PCR, while the TCRdb copy is restricted to in-frame clones and leaves out a portion. The sample lists fewer than 600,000 clones; roughly nine tenths were seen once. The treatment here: roughly 18 received Ad26.COV2.S at low or high dose, single or two shots; a few received placebo; per-sample allocation not given. The study sampled participants on day 63 after the first vaccine or placebo injection. Trimming stripped 0 bases from V and 4 bases from J, with 12 bases between. The CDR3 spans 15 residues. In germline, CDR1 is LNHNV, CDR2 YYDKDF (reference sequence). The entry originates in a study of Ad26.COV2.S vaccination and SARS-CoV-2 variants. Study-level results: Possible underestimation of total T cell responses by the TCR breadth and depth analyses was noted.

This chain connects TRBV15 to TRBJ2-5, with a weak D call TRBD1 (6 bases). The TCR originated in a person between 18 and 65 years old who received the Ad26.COV2.S COVID-19 vaccine or a placebo. Sequencing was performed on peripheral blood, taken in a trial of Ad26.COV2.S vaccine versus placebo. The CDR3 is CATSRDGQLGETQYF. CDR3 DNA: TGTGCCACCAGCAGAGATGGACAGCTCGGAGAGACCCAGTACTTC. The complete variable domain, with remaining parts taken from reference TRBV15 and TRBJ2-5, reads DAMVIQNPRYQVTQFGKPVTLSCSQTLNHNVMYWYQQKSSQAPKLLFHYYDKDFNNEADTPDNFQSRRPNTSFCFLDIRSPGLGDTAMYLCATSRDGQLGETQYFGPGTRLLVL.